This T cell receptor beta chain derives from a study of blood T cell repertoires in COVID-19 (dated by TCRdb to the early 2020s). Looking at the study overall: The collaborator samples originated in the United States, Italy and Spain and spanned the acute and convalescent phases of COVID-19. The prospective study material was composed of cDNA or gDNA derived from T cells, B-cell-depleted T cells, or PBMCs. The dataset comprised deeply sampled blood TCRbeta repertoires from subjects exposed to, actively infected with, or recovered from COVID-19. The repertoires were made available in a free public database intended to serve as a resource for research on the immune response to SARS-CoV-2. The samples were drawn from the first 160 participants of the ongoing ImmuneRACE study and from some 1,300 subjects provided by 6 global collaborators. A de-identified subject ID, COVID-19 status, age in years and sex were almost always included in the sample metadata. HLA class I and class II types, where available, came from metadata supplied by the sample provider rather than from assay-based typing.

TCRbeta CDR3 regions were amplified from genomic DNA by means of the immunoSEQ Assay, a bias-controlled multiplex PCR. In the authors' own workflow: Nucleated cell counts per sample were estimated from amplification of reference gene primers within the assay. To quantify the absolute abundance of each unique TCRbeta CDR3 rearrangement, sequence reads were collapsed and filtered. For each sample, productive Simpson clonality was calculated as the square root of Simpson's diversity index over productive rearrangements. The source is immuneACCESS, and TCRdb retained only in-frame sequences with V and J called. Part of the clones is not carried over; for the studies checked, unresolved V genes explain less than half of this, and the remainder is unexplained. V, J and clone size derive from that table, while D and trimming were established from the DNA sequence. The sample includes over 250,000 clones, with about 87% observed a single time. 8% to 9% of the sample rests with the top ten.

The germline V gene (reference sequence) sets CDR1 to SEHNR and CDR2 to FQNEAQ. Between the V and J ends, shortened by 1 base and 13 bases respectively, the junction contains 13 bases. The CDR3 goes from the cysteine to the phenylalanine over 13 residues. Only the CDR3 DNA stays, 39 bases, in frame from base 1. Enrolling through a virtual design, the prospective study's participants ranged in age from about 18 to 100 years and lived across 20 to 30 United States geographic areas. To assign participants to cohorts, the prospective study relied on clinical history that participants themselves reported in a screening survey and a study questionnaire. ImmuneRACE Cohort 3 recovered participants were defined by two consecutive negative NP/OP PCR tests, healthcare professional clearance, or symptom resolution. In the prospective study, whole blood, serum and a nasopharyngeal or oropharyngeal swab were collected from each participant by mobile phlebotomists. Over a 2-month period, participants in the prospective study had the option of providing additional blood draws and questionnaires. Before DNA extraction, blood samples from the prospective study were shipped at room temperature or frozen.

Here is what the overall study found, with its caveats: How much clinical and demographic metadata was included differed by source and by participant, and the metadata was provided uncurated.

A word on this clone: There is no known antigen for this receptor. No base quality information exists; no much larger clone differs at one position.

The receptor was isolated from a woman in her late teens or twenties who had recovered from COVID-19. The sample comprised PBMCs or T cells enriched from blood (not recorded which). The chain is made from TRBV7-9 and TRBJ1-4; no D gene call is confident. The nucleotide sequence is TGTGCCAGCAGCTTAGAACTACGCCGTGGACTGTTTTTT. This encodes CASSLELRRGLFF.